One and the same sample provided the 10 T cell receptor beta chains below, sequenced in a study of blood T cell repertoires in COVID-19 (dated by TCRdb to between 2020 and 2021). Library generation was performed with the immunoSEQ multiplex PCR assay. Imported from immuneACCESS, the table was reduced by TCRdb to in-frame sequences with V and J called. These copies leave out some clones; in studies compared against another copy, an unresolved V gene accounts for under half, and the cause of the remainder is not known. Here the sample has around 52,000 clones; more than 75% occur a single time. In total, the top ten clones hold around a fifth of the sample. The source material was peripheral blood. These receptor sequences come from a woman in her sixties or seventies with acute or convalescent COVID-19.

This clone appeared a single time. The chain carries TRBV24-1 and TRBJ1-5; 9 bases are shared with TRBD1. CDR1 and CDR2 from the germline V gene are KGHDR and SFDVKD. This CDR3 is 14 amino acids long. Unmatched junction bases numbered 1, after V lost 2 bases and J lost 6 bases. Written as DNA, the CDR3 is TGTGCCACCAGTGATTCGACAGGGGGTCAGCCCCAGCATTTT. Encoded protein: CATSDSTGGQPQHF.

CDR3 in amino acids: CASSPRGDAEAFF. The CDR3 DNA sequence: TGTGCCAGTAGTCCCCGCGGGGACGCTGAAGCTTTCTTT. V and J are TRBV19 and TRBJ1-1; possible D gene TRBD1, 5 bases. The CDR3 runs to 13 residues. The germline V gene encodes CDR1 LNHDA and CDR2 SQIVND (reference sequence). V was clipped by 5 bases and J by 6 bases, with 13 bases between them.

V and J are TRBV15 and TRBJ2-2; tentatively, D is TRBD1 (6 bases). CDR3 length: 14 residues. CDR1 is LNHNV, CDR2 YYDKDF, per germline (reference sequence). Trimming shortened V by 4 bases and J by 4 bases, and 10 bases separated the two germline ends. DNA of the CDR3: TGTGCCACCAGCAAGACAGGTTCCACCGGGGAGCTGTTTTTT. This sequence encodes CATSKTGSTGELFF.

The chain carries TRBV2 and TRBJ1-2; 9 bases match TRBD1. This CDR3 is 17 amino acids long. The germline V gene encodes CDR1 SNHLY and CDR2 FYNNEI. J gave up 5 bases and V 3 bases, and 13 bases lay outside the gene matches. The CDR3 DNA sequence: TGTGCCAGCAGTGAGTGGGCCGCCGCGGGACAGGGATATGGCTACACCTTC. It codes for CASSEWAAAGQGYGYTF.

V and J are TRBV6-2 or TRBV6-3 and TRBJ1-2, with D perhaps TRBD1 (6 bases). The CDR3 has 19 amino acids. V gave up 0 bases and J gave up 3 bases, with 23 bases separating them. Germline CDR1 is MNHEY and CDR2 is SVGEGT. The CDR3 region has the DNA TGTGCCAGCAGTTACTCGTTTCCGGACAGCCGATTACTTCACTATGGCTACACCTTC. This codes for CASSYSFPDSRLLHYGYTF.

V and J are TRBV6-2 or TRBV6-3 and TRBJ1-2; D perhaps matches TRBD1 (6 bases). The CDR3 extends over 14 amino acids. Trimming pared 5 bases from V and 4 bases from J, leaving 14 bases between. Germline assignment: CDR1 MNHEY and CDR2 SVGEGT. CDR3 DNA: TGTGCCAGCAGTAACCGGGACACAACCTATGGCTACACCTTC. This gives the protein CASSNRDTTYGYTF.

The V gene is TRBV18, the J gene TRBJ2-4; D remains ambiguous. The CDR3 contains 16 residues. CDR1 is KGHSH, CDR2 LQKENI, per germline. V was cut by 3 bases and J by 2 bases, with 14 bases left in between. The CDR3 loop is CASSPSPGGPKNIQYF. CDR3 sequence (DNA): TGTGCCAGCTCACCGTCCCCAGGTGGGCCCAAAAACATTCAGTACTTC.

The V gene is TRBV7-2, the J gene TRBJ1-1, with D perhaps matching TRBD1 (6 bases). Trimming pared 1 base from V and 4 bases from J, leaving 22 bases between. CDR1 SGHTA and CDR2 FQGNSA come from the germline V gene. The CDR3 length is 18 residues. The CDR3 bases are TGTGCCAGCAGCTTAGAAGGGGGATCTAATATCAGGGGCACTGAAGCTTTCTTT. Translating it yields CASSLEGGSNIRGTEAFF.

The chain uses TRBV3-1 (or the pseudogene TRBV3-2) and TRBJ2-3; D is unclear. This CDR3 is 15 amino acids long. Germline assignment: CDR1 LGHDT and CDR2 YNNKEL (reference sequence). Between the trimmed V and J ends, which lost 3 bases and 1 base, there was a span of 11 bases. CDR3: CASSHAVSGTDTQYF. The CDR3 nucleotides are TGTGCCAGCAGCCATGCGGTCAGTGGCACAGATACGCAGTATTTT.

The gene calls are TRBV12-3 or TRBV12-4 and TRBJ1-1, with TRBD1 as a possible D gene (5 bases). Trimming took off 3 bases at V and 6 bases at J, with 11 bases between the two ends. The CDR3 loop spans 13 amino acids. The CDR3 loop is CASSLGQGAEAFF. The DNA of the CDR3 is TGTGCCAGCAGTTTGGGTCAAGGGGCTGAAGCTTTCTTT.